The present entry profiles one TCR beta chain with its context. This specimen belongs to a study of blood T cell repertoires in COVID-19. Background on the study: Specimens from acute and convalescent COVID-19 originated in the United States, Italy and Spain.

Source study methods: Reference gene primer amplification gave nucleated cell count estimates. Sequencing was performed with immunoSEQ multiplex PCR; in TCRdb, only in-frame clones are kept and a portion is missing. The DNA gave D and trimming, while V, J and clone size come from that table. The sample lists tens of thousands of clones, roughly 90% occurring once. J was trimmed by 6 bases and V by 1 base; bases with no gene match: 11. The CDR3 sequence is 16 residues long. Germline CDR1 is ENHRY and CDR2 is SYGVKD. The sequence came from a human donor in a cohort sampled during active COVID-19. The source material was peripheral blood. The chain joins TRBV10-3 to TRBJ2-7, with 8 positions matching TRBD1. In DNA form, the CDR3 reads TGTGCCATCAGTGAGTTAGAATTAGGGACAGGAAGCGAGCAGTACTTC. This sequence encodes CAISELELGTGSEQYF.